The 5 T cell receptor beta chains reported below all come from one sample, sequenced in a study of T cell responses to AZD1222 COVID-19 vaccine. The table came from immunoSEQ multiplex PCR; TCRdb's copy has only in-frame clones and leaves some out. The profile shows about 150,000 clones, approximately 95% of them singletons. The sequences come from peripheral blood, collected 28 days after the second AZD1222 dose. The receptors stem from an adult who received the AZD1222 COVID-19 vaccine.

This rearrangement joins TRBV7-9 to TRBJ1-5, with D uncertain. Trimming left V 2 bases short and J 8 bases short, with 7 bases between. Germline V gene lookup returns CDR1 SEHNR and CDR2 FQNEAQ (reference sequence). The CDR3 length is 12 residues. CDR3 sequence reads: CASSLSVEPQHF. The DNA for the CDR3 is TGTGCCAGCAGCTTAAGCGTCGAGCCCCAGCATTTT.

This clone was seen only a few times. This sequence joins TRBV7-8 and TRBJ1-6, with D possibly matching TRBD1 (5 bases). Per the germline V gene, CDR1 is SGHVS and CDR2 is FQNEAQ. The ends were cut back, 1 base at V and 8 bases at J, with 9 bases in the middle. CDR3 length: 14 residues. The CDR3 region has the DNA TGTGCCAGCAGCTTAGACAGGTTGGATTCACCCCTCCACTTT. Residues: CASSLDRLDSPLHF.

CDR3: CASSVGLGRPNTEAFF. DNA for the CDR3: TGTGCCAGCAGCGTAGGACTCGGACGGCCTAACACTGAAGCTTTCTTT. The chain recombines TRBV9 with TRBJ1-1; D is undetermined. CDR3 length: 16 amino acids. Per the germline V gene, CDR1 is SGDLS and CDR2 is YYNGEE. V was cut by 0 bases and J by 2 bases, with 14 bases left in between. The full variable domain, rest sourced from reference TRBV9 and TRBJ1-1, is DSGVTQTPKHLITATGQRVTLRCSPRSGDLSVYWYQQSLDQGLQFLIQYYNGEERAKGNILERFSAQQFPDLHSELNLSSLELGDSALYFCASSVGLGRPNTEAFFGQGTRLTVV.

This clone appeared once. The V call is TRBV9, the J call TRBJ2-3; D is unclear. With 4 bases removed from V and 2 bases from J, the gap between germline ends came to 8 bases. The CDR3 consists of 13 residues. Germline values: CDR1 SGDLS, CDR2 YYNGEE. The CDR3 reads CASSPKVTDTQYF. The CDR3 nucleotides are TGTGCCAGCAGCCCAAAGGTCACAGATACGCAGTATTTT.

This clone was seen just once. This chain connects TRBV9 to TRBJ2-1; the match to TRBD2 covers 8 bases. CDR3 length: 15 amino acids. The J segment lost 6 bases and the V segment lost 4 bases, leaving 9 bases of the junction unmatched. Germline lookup yields CDR1 SGDLS and CDR2 YYNGEE. The DNA of the CDR3 is TGTGCCAGCAGCAAAAGCGGGGGTGGTTCCAATGAGCAGTTCTTC. Protein product: CASSKSGGGSNEQFF. The full variable domain, rest sourced from reference TRBV9 and TRBJ2-1, is DSGVTQTPKHLITATGQRVTLRCSPRSGDLSVYWYQQSLDQGLQFLIQYYNGEERAKGNILERFSAQQFPDLHSELNLSSLELGDSALYFCASSKSGGGSNEQFFGPGTRLTVL.